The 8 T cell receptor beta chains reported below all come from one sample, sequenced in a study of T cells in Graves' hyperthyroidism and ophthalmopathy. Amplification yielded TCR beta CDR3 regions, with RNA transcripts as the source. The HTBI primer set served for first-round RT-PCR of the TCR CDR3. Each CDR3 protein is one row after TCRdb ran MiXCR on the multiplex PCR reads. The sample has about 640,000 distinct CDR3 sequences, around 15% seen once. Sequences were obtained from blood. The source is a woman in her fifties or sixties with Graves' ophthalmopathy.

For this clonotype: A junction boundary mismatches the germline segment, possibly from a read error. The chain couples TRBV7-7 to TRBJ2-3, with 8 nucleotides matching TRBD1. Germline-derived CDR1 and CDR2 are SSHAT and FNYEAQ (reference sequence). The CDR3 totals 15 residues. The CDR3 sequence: CASSLGQGRTDTQYF. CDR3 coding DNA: TGTGCTAGCAGCTTAGGACAGGGACGCACAGATACGCAGTATTTT.

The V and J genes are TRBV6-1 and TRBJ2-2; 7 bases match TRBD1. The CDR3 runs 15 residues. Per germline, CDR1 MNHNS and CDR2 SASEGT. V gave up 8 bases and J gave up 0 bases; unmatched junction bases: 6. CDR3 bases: TGTGCCAGCCTGACTACAGGGGCGAACACCGGGGAGCTGTTTTTT. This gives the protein CASLTTGANTGELFF.

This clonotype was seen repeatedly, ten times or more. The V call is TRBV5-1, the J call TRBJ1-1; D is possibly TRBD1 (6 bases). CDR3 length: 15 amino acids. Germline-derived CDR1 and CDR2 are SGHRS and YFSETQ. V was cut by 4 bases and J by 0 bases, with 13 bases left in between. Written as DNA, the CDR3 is TGCGCCAGCAGCGAAAGGACAGCTCTGAACACTGAAGCTTTCTTT. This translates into CASSERTALNTEAFF.

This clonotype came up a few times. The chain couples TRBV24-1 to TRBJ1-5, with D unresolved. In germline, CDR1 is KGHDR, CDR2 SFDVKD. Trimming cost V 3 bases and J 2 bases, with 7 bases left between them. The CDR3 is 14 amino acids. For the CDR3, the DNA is TGTGCCACCAGTGATCCCGGGGGCAATCAGCCCCAGCATTTT. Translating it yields CATSDPGGNQPQHF.

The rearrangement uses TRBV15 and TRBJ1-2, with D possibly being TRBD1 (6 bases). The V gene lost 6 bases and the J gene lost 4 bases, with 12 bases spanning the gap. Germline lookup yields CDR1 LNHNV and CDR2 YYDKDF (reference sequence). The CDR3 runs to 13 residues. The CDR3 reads CATSGGRAYGYTF. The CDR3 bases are TGTGCCACCAGTGGGGGCAGAGCCTATGGCTACACCTTC.

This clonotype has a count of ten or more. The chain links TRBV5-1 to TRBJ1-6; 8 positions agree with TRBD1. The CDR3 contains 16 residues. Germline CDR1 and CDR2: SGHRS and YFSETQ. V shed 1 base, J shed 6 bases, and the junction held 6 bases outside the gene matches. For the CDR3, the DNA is TGCGCCAGCAGCTTGAACCCCGACAGGGGTAATTCACCCCTCCACTTT. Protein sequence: CASSLNPDRGNSPLHF.

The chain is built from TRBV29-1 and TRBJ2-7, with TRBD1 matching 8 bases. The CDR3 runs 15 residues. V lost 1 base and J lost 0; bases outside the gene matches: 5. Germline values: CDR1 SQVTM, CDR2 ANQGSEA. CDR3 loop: CSVEGGQESSYEQYF. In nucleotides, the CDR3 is TGCAGCGTTGAAGGGGGACAGGAAAGCTCCTACGAGCAGTACTTC.

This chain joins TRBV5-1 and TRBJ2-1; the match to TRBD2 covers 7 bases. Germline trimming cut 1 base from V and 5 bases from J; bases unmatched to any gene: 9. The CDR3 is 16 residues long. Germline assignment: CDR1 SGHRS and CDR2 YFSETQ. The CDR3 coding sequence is TGCGCCAGCAGCTTGTGGATGGCGGGAGTGAACAATGAGCAGTTCTTC. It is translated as CASSLWMAGVNNEQFF.